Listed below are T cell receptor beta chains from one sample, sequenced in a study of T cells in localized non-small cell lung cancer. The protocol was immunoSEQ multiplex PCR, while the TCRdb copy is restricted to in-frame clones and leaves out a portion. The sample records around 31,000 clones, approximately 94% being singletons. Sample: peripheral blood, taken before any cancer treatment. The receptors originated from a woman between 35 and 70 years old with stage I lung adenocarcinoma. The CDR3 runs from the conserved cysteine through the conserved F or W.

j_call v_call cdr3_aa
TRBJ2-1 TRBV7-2 CASSLTGLANNEQFF
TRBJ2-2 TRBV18 CASSSIGVGELFF
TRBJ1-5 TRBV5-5 CASSSQAGGSQPQHF
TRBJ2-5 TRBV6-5 CATTRLGEETQYF
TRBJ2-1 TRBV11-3 CASSSGGRNEQFF
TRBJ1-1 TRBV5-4 CASRPGTGMGSNAEAFF
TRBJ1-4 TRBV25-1 CASSDPRSSTNEKLFF
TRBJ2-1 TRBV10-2 CASSDGTSGLYNEQFF
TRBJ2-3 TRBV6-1 CASSALFGTQYF
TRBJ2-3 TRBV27 CASNPRGPNENTDTQYF
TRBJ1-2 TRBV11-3 CASSPRRDYGYTF
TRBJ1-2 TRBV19 CASSIVTGRTNYGYTF
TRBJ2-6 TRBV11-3 CASSLGGNSGANVLTF
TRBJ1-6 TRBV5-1 CASRPDTGPSPLHF
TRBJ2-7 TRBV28 CASSLEGLLYEQYF
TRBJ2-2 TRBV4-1 CASSLRTGNTGELFF
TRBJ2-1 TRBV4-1 CASSQGQEYNEQFF
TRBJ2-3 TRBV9 CASSVGPSGGTDTQYF
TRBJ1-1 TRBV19 CASRWEGTPEVPEAFF
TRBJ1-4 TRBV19 CASSIGGKKLFF
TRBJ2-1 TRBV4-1 CASSQPIHGPEQFF
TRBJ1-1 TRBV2 CASSERQGSEAFF
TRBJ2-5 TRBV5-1 CASSLWSGRETQYF
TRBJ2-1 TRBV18 CASSPSGGIRYNEQFF
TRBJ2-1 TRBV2 CATQGSGILPGEQFF
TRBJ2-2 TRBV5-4 CASSSGLKRNTGELFF
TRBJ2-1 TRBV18 CASSPGAPSSYNEQFF
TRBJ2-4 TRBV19 CASSVTGFVIQYF
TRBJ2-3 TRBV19 CASRTSGRTFTDTQYF
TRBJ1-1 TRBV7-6 CASSLNQGKTEAFF
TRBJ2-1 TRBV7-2 CASSVSTSGQVEQFF
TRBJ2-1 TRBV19 CATRDYYSYNEQFF
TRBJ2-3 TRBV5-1 CASSLGGTAPPPDTQYF
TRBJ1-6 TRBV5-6 CASSSRPSPLHF
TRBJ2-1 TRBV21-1 CASSKGRHHNEQFF
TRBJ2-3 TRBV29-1 CSAAPTDTQYF
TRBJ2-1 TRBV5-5 CASSFDWDEQFF
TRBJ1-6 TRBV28 CASSLILQGFANSPLHF
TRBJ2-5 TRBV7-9 CASSLVGKYQETQYF
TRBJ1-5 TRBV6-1 CASSPRSNQPQHF
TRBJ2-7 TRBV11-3 CASRLDRVSYEQYF
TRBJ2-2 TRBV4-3 CASSQGGSFYTGELFF
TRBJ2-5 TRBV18 CASSQGVGETQYF
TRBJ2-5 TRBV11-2 CASSLGVSGGAQETQYF
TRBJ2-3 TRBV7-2 CASSLTPASRTDTQYF
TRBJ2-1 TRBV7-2 CASSRTSDYNEQFF
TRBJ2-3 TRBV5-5 CASSLQPGTGGTDTQYF
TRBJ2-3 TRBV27 CASSLQNRVDTQYF
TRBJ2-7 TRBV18 CASSHTGGPYEQYF
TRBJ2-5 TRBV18 CASSPLPPGYLETQYF
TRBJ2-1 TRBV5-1 CASSRGGTYNEQFF
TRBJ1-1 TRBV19 CASSTIGQGRYEAFF
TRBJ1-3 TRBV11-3 CASSLEGLSGNTIYF